These 32 T cell receptor beta chains were all obtained from the same sample, sequenced in a study of response to subunit inactivated influenza vaccine. Each CDR3 protein gets one entry after TCRdb re-called the RT-PCR reads with MiXCR. Of hundreds of thousands of distinct CDR3 sequences in the sample, around 25% are singletons; the top ten hold around 2%. Sequencing used CD4+ T cells sorted from PBMCs, obtained 5 days after vaccination. The source of these receptors is a man in his fifties or sixties who received an inactivated influenza vaccine.

The chain couples TRBV5-1 to TRBJ2-1, with D perhaps being TRBD1 or TRBD2 (5 bases each). CDR1 is SGHRS and CDR2 is YFSETQ in the germline V gene. Trimming left V 3 bases short and J 0 bases short, with 10 bases between. The CDR3 length is 15 residues. Here the CDR3 DNA reads TGCGCCAGCAGCTCTGTGGGGGTCTCCTACAATGAGCAGTTCTTC. Translated, it gives CASSSVGVSYNEQFF.

This clonotype showed up just a few times. This chain links TRBV20-1 with TRBJ1-1, with unresolved D. The CDR3 sequence is 15 residues long. Trimming pared 0 bases from V and 2 bases from J, leaving 13 bases between. CDR1 and CDR2 from the germline V gene are DFQATT and SNEGSKA (reference sequence). The CDR3 protein is CSARDAFTANTEAFF. The CDR3 DNA follows: TGCAGTGCTAGAGATGCCTTCACAGCCAACACTGAAGCTTTCTTT.

This clonotype was recorded a few times. V gene TRBV24-1 combines with J gene TRBJ1-2; D remains unclear. The CDR3 spans 15 residues. CDR1 KGHDR and CDR2 SFDVKD come from the germline V gene. Trimming stripped 3 bases from V and 0 bases from J, with 10 bases between. CDR3 bases: TGTGCCACCAGTGATGGGTCAACACCTAACTATGGCTACACCTTC. It is translated as CATSDGSTPNYGYTF.

V and J are TRBV19 and TRBJ2-5; D remains ambiguous. V was trimmed by 2 bases and J by 1 base, leaving 5 bases between them. Germline V CDR1 and CDR2: LNHDA, SQIVND (reference sequence). The CDR3 sequence is 13 residues long. The CDR3, as DNA: TGTGCCAGTAGTATAATCTCCCAAGAGACCCAGTACTTC. This gives the protein CASSIISQETQYF.

This clonotype occurred a few times. The chain joins TRBV29-1 to TRBJ1-1, with a tentative D call TRBD1 (5 bases). The CDR3 has 12 amino acids. Trimming shortened V by 2 bases and J by 6 bases, and 10 bases separated the two germline ends. CDR1 SQVTM and CDR2 ANQGSEA come from the germline V gene. CDR3 DNA sequence: TGCAGCGTTGAAACGCAGGGCGCTGAAGCTTTCTTT. It yields the protein CSVETQGAEAFF.

This clonotype was detected a few times. The rearrangement joins TRBV11-2 to TRBJ1-2, with 7 bases identical to TRBD1. Losses at the gene ends were 2 bases for V and 8 bases for J; bases not matched to a gene: 11. The CDR3 covers 15 residues. The germline V gene encodes CDR1 SGHAT and CDR2 FQNNGV. The CDR3 bases are TGTGCCAGCAGCTTACAGGACAGGCCTTGGGAGGGCTACACCTTC. Translating gives CASSLQDRPWEGYTF.

A remark on this clonotype: This could be a read error, since a much larger clone is one nucleotide away. The final CDR3 position lacks the conserved phenylalanine or tryptophan, pointing to a likely read error. V and J are TRBV7-9 and TRBJ1-2; no reliable D call. V was pared by 1 base and J by 0 bases, with 3 bases between. Germline V gene data show CDR1 as SEHNR and CDR2 as FQNEAQ (reference sequence). CDR3 size: 13 residues. CDR3: CASSLDTNYGYTL. The CDR3 nucleotides are TGTGCCAGCAGCTTAGACACTAACTATGGCTACACCCTC.

The chain joins TRBV20-1 to TRBJ2-4; perhaps TRBD1 as D (5 bases). Trimming shortened V by 0 bases and J by 5 bases, and 17 bases separated the two germline ends. The CDR3 spans 16 residues. The germline V gene has CDR1 DFQATT and CDR2 SNEGSKA (reference sequence). The CDR3 here is CSARDLREGLQNIQYF. CDR3 nucleotides: TGCAGTGCTAGAGATCTCAGGGAAGGTTTACAAAACATTCAGTACTTC.

This clonotype was detected a few times. The rearrangement joins TRBV29-1 to TRBJ2-3, with D uncertain. The CDR3 runs to 13 residues. The germline V gene encodes CDR1 SQVTM and CDR2 ANQGSEA. Trimming left V 6 bases short and J 2 bases short, with 12 bases between. The CDR3 reads CSVGSRNTDTQYF. The CDR3 DNA sequence: TGCAGCGTGGGTAGCAGAAACACAGATACGCAGTATTTT.

This clonotype has just a few counts. V gene TRBV12-3 or TRBV12-4 combines with J gene TRBJ2-2, with D tentatively TRBD1 (5 bases). The length of the CDR3 is 15 residues. V shed 6 bases and J shed 0 bases, with 11 bases lying between them. The CDR3 DNA reads as TGTGCCAGCAGAAAACAGGCGGCGAACACCGGGGAGCTGTTTTTT. It yields the protein CASRKQAANTGELFF.

This clonotype was seen only a few times. The rearrangement links TRBV12-3 or TRBV12-4 to TRBJ2-1; D remains ambiguous. The CDR3 is 13 residues long. Trimming removed 2 bases at V and 12 bases at J, with 14 bases between. The CDR3 loop reads CASSLSFGPGQFF. In nucleotides, the CDR3 is TGTGCCAGCAGTTTAAGTTTTGGCCCTGGGCAGTTCTTC.

V gene TRBV5-1 combines with J gene TRBJ2-1; TRBD2 agrees at 8 bases. The CDR3 is made up of 17 amino acids. J was trimmed by 4 bases and V by 4 bases; bases with no gene match: 13. Germline values: CDR1 SGHRS, CDR2 YFSETQ. In DNA form, the CDR3 reads TGCGCCAGCAGCACCGATAGTCCTAGCGGGCCTTACAATGAGCAGTTCTTC. As protein: CASSTDSPSGPYNEQFF. Full variable domain (outside the CDR3, taken from reference TRBV5-1 and TRBJ2-1): KAGVTQTPRYLIKTRGQQVTLSCSPISGHRSVSWYQQTPGQGLQFLFEYFSETQRNKGNFPGRFSGRQFSNSRSEMNVSTLELGDSALYLCASSTDSPSGPYNEQFFGPGTRLTVL.

This clonotype was counted ten times or more. V gene TRBV5-1 combines with J gene TRBJ2-7; weak D call: TRBD1 (6 bases). V was shortened by 0 bases and J by 0 bases, with 10 bases between the two germline ends. The CDR3 runs 15 residues. Germline CDR1 and CDR2: SGHRS and YFSETQ. The CDR3 DNA sequence: TGCGCCAGCAGCTTGGTGCCAGGGGCCTCCTACGAGCAGTACTTC. It encodes CASSLVPGASYEQYF.

This clonotype was recorded a few times. J is TRBJ2-2 and V is TRBV6-1; D gene uncertain. With 10 bases removed from V and 6 bases from J, the gap between germline ends came to 15 bases. Germline loops: CDR1 MNHNS, CDR2 SASEGT. The CDR3 is 13 amino acids. CDR3 sequence reads: CATTTLSAGELFF. In DNA, the CDR3 is TGTGCCACCACGACCCTGAGTGCCGGGGAGCTGTTTTTT.

The chain recombines TRBV7-9 with TRBJ1-4, with 7 bases that match TRBD1. V lost 5 bases and J lost 5; bases outside the gene matches: 5. This CDR3 region has 14 residues. Germline V lookup: CDR1 SEHNR, CDR2 FQNEAQ (reference sequence). CDR3 nucleotide sequence: TGTGCCAGCAGCCCGCCGGGACAGAATGAAAAACTGTTTTTT. Protein sequence: CASSPPGQNEKLFF.

The table lists this clonotype with a count of one. This chain connects TRBV11-2 to TRBJ2-2; D might be TRBD2 (5 bases). The ends were cut back, 7 bases at V and 4 bases at J, with 16 bases in the middle. The CDR3 totals 15 residues. From germline, CDR1 is SGHAT and CDR2 FQNNGV. The CDR3 protein is CASTLLGLITGELFF. The CDR3 bases are TGTGCCAGCACTCTACTAGGACTCATCACCGGGGAGCTGTTTTTT.

This clonotype came up a few times. The chain employs TRBV20-1 and TRBJ1-5; 8 bases agree with TRBD1. J gave up 3 bases and V 6 bases, and 7 bases lay outside the gene matches. Germline CDR1 and CDR2: DFQATT and SNEGSKA (reference sequence). CDR3 size: 14 residues. The DNA of the CDR3 is TGCAGTGCCCAGACAGGGGTATACAATCAGCCCCAGCATTTT. It codes for CSAQTGVYNQPQHF.

The gene calls are TRBV20-1 and TRBJ1-1; 9 positions agree with TRBD1. J was trimmed by 6 bases and V by 3 bases; bases with no gene match: 8. The CDR3 extends over 14 amino acids. CDR1 DFQATT and CDR2 SNEGSKA come from the germline V gene (reference sequence). In DNA form, the CDR3 reads TGCAGTGCTAGCACAGGGGGCGCACGGGCTGAAGCTTTCTTT. Translating it yields CSASTGGARAEAFF.

The rearrangement links TRBV12-3 or TRBV12-4 to TRBJ1-4; D might be TRBD1 (5 bases). This CDR3 region has 14 residues. Trimming took off 6 bases at V and 7 bases at J, with 15 bases between the two ends. CDR3 protein: CASSLGPWGEKLFF. Written as DNA, the CDR3 is TGTGCCAGCAGCCTGGGACCTTGGGGTGAAAAACTGTTTTTT.

The rearrangement links TRBV20-1 to TRBJ2-7, with D uncertain. V was trimmed by 3 bases and J by 1 base, leaving 7 bases between them. From germline, CDR1 is DFQATT and CDR2 SNEGSKA (reference sequence). CDR3 length equals 12 residues. CDR3 sequence (DNA): TGCAGTGCTAGCAGGATATCCTACGAGCAGTACTTC. It codes for CSASRISYEQYF.

In its sample, this clonotype was seen a few times. V and J are TRBV5-1 and TRBJ2-7, with a weak D call TRBD1 (6 bases). The germline V gene encodes CDR1 SGHRS and CDR2 YFSETQ. Trimming cost V 3 bases and J 7 bases, with 14 bases left between them. The CDR3 contains 13 residues. CDR3 loop: CASSWDNVGEQYF. For the CDR3, the DNA is TGCGCCAGCAGCTGGGACAACGTGGGGGAGCAGTACTTC.

This chain connects TRBV20-1 to TRBJ2-1; no firm D call. The CDR3 spans 17 residues. V lost 2 bases to trimming and J lost 0 bases, with 17 bases between them. Germline V gene sequence: CDR1 DFQATT, CDR2 SNEGSKA (reference sequence). The CDR3: CSARRAGRVSSYNEQFF. CDR3 DNA sequence: TGCAGTGCTAGAAGGGCAGGTAGGGTGAGCTCCTACAATGAGCAGTTCTTC.

V gene TRBV24-1 combines with J gene TRBJ2-6; D ambiguous. The CDR3 runs to 14 residues. Trimming shortened V by 11 bases and J by 4 bases, and 14 bases separated the two germline ends. The germline CDR1 and CDR2 sequences are KGHDR and SFDVKD. The CDR3 reads CAIQRAGGANVLTF. The CDR3 coding sequence is TGTGCCATCCAAAGGGCTGGCGGGGCCAACGTCCTGACTTTC.

This clonotype was observed many times. The chain recombines TRBV5-6 with TRBJ2-3; maybe TRBD2 (6 bases). Germline V gene sequence: CDR1 SGHDT, CDR2 YYEEEE. CDR3 length: 16 residues. The V gene lost 4 bases and the J gene lost 0 bases, with 15 bases spanning the gap. The CDR3 region has the DNA TGTGCCAGCAGCGCCCTAGGACGGGGGAGCACAGATACGCAGTATTTT. Its translation: CASSALGRGSTDTQYF.

There are many counts of this clonotype. V is TRBV5-6 and J is TRBJ1-4; D unclear. Germline CDR1 reads SGHDT; CDR2 reads YYEEEE. The CDR3 runs to 13 residues. The V end was cut by 0 bases, the J end by 7 bases, with 7 bases between. For the CDR3, the DNA is TGTGCCAGCAGCTTGGTCGGGGTTGAAAAACTGTTTTTT. Translation gives CASSLVGVEKLFF.

CDR3 region: CASSQYVWGIGRAEAFF. Here the CDR3 DNA reads TGCGCCAGCAGCCAATACGTTTGGGGCATCGGTAGGGCTGAAGCTTTCTTT. The chain links TRBV4-1 to TRBJ1-1; a possible D gene is TRBD1 (5 bases). CDR1 MGHRA and CDR2 YSYEKL come from the germline V gene. The germline V and J ends were trimmed by 2 bases and 6 bases, with 22 bases remaining between them. The CDR3 contains 17 residues.

The chain links TRBV4-3 to TRBJ1-6; D unresolved. V was pared by 4 bases and J by 8 bases, with 6 bases between. The CDR3 totals 12 residues. The V gene's germline CDR1 is LGHNA and CDR2 YSLEER. The CDR3 loop reads CASSLRDSPLHF. CDR3 in DNA: TGCGCCAGCAGCCTAAGGGATTCACCCCTCCACTTT.

This clonotype was counted a few times. The rearrangement uses TRBV4-2 and TRBJ2-7, with TRBD1 matching 10 bases. The germline CDR1 and CDR2 sequences are LGHNA and YNFKEQ. V dropped 0 bases and J dropped 6; count of bases not matched to a gene: 5. This CDR3 comprises 15 residues. The CDR3 DNA reads TGTGCCAGCAGCCAAGATGATCGGACAGGGGGCGAGCAGTACTTC. It translates to CASSQDDRTGGEQYF.

The CDR3 sequence: CASSSGTPSNEQFF. The CDR3 nucleotides are TGTGCCAGCAGCTCTGGCACCCCATCAAATGAGCAGTTCTTC. The chain recombines TRBV12-3 or TRBV12-4 with TRBJ2-1, with no clear D. Trimming shortened V by 6 bases and J by 7 bases, and 16 bases separated the two germline ends. This CDR3 is built from 14 residues.

The rearrangement links TRBV2 to TRBJ2-2; no firm D call. The germline V gene has CDR1 SNHLY and CDR2 FYNNEI. Deletions cut 7 bases from V and 5 bases from J, with 14 bases between. CDR3 length: 14 residues. The chain's CDR3 is CASNEVRATGELFF. The CDR3 DNA is TGTGCCAGCAATGAGGTCCGGGCGACCGGGGAGCTGTTTTTT.

The chain uses TRBV3-1 and TRBJ2-5; 15 nucleotides agree with TRBD2. The CDR3 is 18 residues long. Germline trimming cut 3 bases from V and 4 bases from J; bases unmatched to any gene: 9. Looked up from germline, CDR1 is LGHDT and CDR2 is YNNKEL (reference sequence). CDR3 in amino acids: CASSHAGTSGRSAETQYF. In nucleotides, the CDR3 is TGTGCCAGCAGCCACGCTGGGACTAGCGGGAGGTCTGCAGAGACCCAGTACTTC.

This clonotype was seen just once. Here the CDR3 reads CASSSGALGHEQYF. As DNA, the CDR3 is TGTGCCAGCAGCTCCGGGGCCTTGGGCCACGAGCAGTACTTC. The chain uses TRBV7-2 and TRBJ2-7, with D possibly being TRBD1 or TRBD2 (5 bases each). Trimming removed 4 bases from V and 5 bases from J, with 15 bases in between. Germline V gene data show CDR1 as SGHTA and CDR2 as FQGNSA. This CDR3 spans 14 amino acids.